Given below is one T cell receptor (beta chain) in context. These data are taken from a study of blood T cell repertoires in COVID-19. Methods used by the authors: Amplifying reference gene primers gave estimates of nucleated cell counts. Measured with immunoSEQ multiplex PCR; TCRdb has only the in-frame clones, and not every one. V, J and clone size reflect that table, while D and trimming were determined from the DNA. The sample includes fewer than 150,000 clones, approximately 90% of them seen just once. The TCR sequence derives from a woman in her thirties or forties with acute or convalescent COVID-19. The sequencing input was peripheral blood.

The CDR3 region is CASSEEGGGGAYEQYF. The CDR3, as DNA: TGTGCCAGCAGTGAAGAGGGAGGCGGAGGGGCCTACGAGCAGTACTTC. J is TRBJ2-7 and V is TRBV6-1; a possible D gene is TRBD2 (6 bases). Germline values: CDR1 MNHNS, CDR2 SASEGT. The CDR3 covers 16 residues. V gave up 1 base and J gave up 2 bases, with 15 bases separating them.